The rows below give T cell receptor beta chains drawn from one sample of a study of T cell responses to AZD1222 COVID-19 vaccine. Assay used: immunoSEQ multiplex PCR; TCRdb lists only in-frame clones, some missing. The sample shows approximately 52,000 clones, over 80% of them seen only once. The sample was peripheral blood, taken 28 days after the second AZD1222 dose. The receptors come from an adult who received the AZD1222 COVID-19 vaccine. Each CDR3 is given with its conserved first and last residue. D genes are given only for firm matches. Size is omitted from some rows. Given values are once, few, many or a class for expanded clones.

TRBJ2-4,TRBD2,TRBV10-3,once,TGTGCCATCAGTGAGTTGGGGACTAGGGGCATTCAGTACTTC,CAISELGTRGIQYF
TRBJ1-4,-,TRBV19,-,TGTGCCAGTAGTATTGGCAGGGGTGATGAAAAACTGTTTTTT,CASSIGRGDEKLFF
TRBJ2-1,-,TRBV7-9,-,TGTGCCAGCAGCTTAGCGAGATTAATCGCGTCCGATGAGCAGTTCTTC,CASSLARLIASDEQFF
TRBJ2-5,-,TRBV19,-,TGTGCCAGTAGTATGGGGCAGGGGGGCCCCCAGTACTTC,CASSMGQGGPQYF
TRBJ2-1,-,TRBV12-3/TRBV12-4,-,TGTGCCAGCAGCCCCGAGGGCTATGAGCAGTTCTTC,CASSPEGYEQFF
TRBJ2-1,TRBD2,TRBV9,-,TGTGCCAGCAGCGCCCTGACTAGCGGGAGATATCGTGACAATGAGCAGTTCTTC,CASSALTSGRYRDNEQFF
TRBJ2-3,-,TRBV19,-,TGTGCCAGTAGTAGGGGGGTCGGGAGTGGGGCAGATACGCAGTATTTT,CASSRGVGSGADTQYF
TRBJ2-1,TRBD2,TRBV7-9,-,TGTGCCAGCAGCTCCTTAGCGGGAGACTCGGGGCAGTTCTTC,CASSSLAGDSGQFF
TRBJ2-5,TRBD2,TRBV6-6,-,TGTGCCAGCAGTAAGACTAGCGGGAGGGGAGAGACCCAGTACTTC,CASSKTSGRGETQYF
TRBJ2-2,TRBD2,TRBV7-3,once,TGTGCCAGCAGCTTAAAAGGAGCGGGAGGAGGGGAGCTGTTTTTT,CASSLKGAGGGELFF
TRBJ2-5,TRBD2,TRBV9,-,TGTGCCAGCAGCGTAGCTCCGGGAGGGCAAGAGACCCAGTACTTC,CASSVAPGGQETQYF
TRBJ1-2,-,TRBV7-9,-,TGTGCCAGCAGCTCCTGGGGCGACTATGGCTACACCTTC,CASSSWGDYGYTF
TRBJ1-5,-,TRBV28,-,TGTGCCAGCAGTCCGTCAGTTCTTGTCGGGTCCCAGCATTTT,CASSPSVLVGSQHF
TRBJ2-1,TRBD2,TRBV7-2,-,TGTGCCAGCAGCTCAGAGACTAGCGGATCGTCCTACAATGAGCAGTTCTTC,CASSSETSGSSYNEQFF
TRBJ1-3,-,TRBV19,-,TGTGCCAGTAGTATAGATCGGGGCTCTGGAAACACCATATATTTT,CASSIDRGSGNTIYF
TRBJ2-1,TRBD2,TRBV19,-,TGTGCCAGCCGCGGCGGGAGCTCCTACAATGAGCAGTTCTTC,CASRGGSSYNEQFF
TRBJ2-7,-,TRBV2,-,TGTGCCAGCAGTGGATACAGTGGCTACGAGCAGTACTTC,CASSGYSGYEQYF
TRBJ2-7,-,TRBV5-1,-,TGCGCCACCAAACCCGGCCCGGTCTCCTACGAGCAGTACTTC,CATKPGPVSYEQYF
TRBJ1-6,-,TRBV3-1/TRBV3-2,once,-,CASSQVGGGAHF
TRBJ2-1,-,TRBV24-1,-,TGTGCCACCAGTGATGGTGGACGTGAGCAGTTCTTC,CATSDGGREQFF
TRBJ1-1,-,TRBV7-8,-,TGTGCCAGCAGCTTAGCAGGGGGTGAAGCTTTCTTT,CASSLAGGEAFF
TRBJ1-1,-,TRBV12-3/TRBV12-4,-,TGTGCCAGCATGGGGGATTTCACTGAAGCTTTCTTT,CASMGDFTEAFF
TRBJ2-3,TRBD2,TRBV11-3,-,TGTGCCAGCAGCTCCGAGCGGGATAGTGGCACAGATACGCAGTATTTT,CASSSERDSGTDTQYF
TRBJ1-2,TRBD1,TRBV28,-,TGTGCCAGCAGTCCCGGACAGGGGGGCTATGGCTACACCTTC,CASSPGQGGYGYTF
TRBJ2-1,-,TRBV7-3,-,TGTGCCAGCAGCCCCAGGGGCCACTACAATGAGCAGTTCTTC,CASSPRGHYNEQFF
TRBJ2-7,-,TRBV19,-,TGTGCCAGTAGAGAGAAAACTGGGATGACCTACGAGCAGTACTTC,CASREKTGMTYEQYF